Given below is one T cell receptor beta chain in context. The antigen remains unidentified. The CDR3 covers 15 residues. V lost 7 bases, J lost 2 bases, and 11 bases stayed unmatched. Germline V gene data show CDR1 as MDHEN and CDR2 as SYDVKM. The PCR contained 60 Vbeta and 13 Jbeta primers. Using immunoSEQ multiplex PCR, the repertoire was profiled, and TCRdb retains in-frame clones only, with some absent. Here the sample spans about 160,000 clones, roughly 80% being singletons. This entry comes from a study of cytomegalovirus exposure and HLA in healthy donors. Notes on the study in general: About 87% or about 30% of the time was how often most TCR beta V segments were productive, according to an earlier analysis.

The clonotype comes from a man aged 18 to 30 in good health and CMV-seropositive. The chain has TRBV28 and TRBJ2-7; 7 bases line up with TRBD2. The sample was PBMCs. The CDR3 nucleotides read TGTGCCAGCAATGGCCCGACTAGCCAAGCCTACGAGCAGTACTTC. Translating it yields CASNGPTSQAYEQYF.